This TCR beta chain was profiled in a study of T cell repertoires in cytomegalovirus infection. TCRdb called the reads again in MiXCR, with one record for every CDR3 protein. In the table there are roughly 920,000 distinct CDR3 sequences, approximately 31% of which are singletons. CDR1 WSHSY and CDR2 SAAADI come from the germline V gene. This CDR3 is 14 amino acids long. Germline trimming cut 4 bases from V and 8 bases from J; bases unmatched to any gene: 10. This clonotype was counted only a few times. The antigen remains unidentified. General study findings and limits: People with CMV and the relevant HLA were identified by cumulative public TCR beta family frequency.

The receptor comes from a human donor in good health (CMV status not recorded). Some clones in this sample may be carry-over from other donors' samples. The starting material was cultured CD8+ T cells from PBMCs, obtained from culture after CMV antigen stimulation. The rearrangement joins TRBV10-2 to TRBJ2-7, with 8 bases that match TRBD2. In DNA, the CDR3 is TGCGCCAGCAGTGTTGGAGTTAGCGGGGCAAAGCAGTACTTC. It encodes CASSVGVSGAKQYF.